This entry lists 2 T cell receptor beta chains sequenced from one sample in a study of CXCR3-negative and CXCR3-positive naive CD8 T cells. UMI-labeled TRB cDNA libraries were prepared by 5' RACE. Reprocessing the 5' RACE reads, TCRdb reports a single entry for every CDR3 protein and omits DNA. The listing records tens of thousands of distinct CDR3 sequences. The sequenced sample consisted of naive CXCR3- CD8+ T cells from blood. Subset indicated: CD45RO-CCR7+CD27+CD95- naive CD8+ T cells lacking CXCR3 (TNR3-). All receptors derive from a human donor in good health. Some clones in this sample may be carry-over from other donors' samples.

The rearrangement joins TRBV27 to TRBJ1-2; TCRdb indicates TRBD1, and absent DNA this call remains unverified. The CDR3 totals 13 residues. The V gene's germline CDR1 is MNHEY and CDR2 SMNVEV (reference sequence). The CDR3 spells CASRPGHNYGYTF.

The CDR3 protein is CASSVHGTDINEQFF. The chain employs TRBV2 and TRBJ2-1; TCRdb indicates TRBD1, and absent DNA this call remains unverified. Germline loops: CDR1 SNHLY, CDR2 FYNNEI. CDR3 size: 15 residues.